This TCR beta chain was obtained from a study of shared clonotypes between healthy human individuals. General study points: Estimated richness values were generally larger in naive subsets than in memory subsets.

CD8 cells regarded as naive lacked CD45RO, were positively chosen for CCR7, and omitted terminally differentiated effector memory CD45RA+ cells. Concerning this clone itself: The antigen remains undetermined.

This CDR3 has 16 residues. Germline CDR1 and CDR2: SGHVS and FQNEAQ. With 5 bases clipped from V and 5 bases from J, the junction kept 7 bases outside the gene matches. Clones were read by immunoSEQ multiplex PCR, and TCRdb kept only the in-frame ones, dropping some. The sample has about 2.1 million clones, 93% seen once. The TCR was taken from a man aged 18 to 35 in good health. Some clones in this sample may be carry-over from other donors' samples. This rearrangement joins TRBV7-8 to TRBJ2-1, with TRBD2 matching over 12 bases. Sequencing used naive CD8+ T cells from PBMCs. The CDR3 reads CASSPQGLAGNNEQFF. CDR3 sequence (DNA): TGTGCCAGCAGCCCACAGGGACTAGCGGGCAACAATGAGCAGTTCTTC. The full variable domain, with the rest looked up from reference TRBV7-8 and TRBJ2-1, is GAGVSQSPRYKVAKRGQDVALRCDPISGHVSLFWYQQALGQGPEFLTYFQNEAQLDKSGLPSDRFFAERPEGSVSTLKIQRTQQEDSAVYLCASSPQGLAGNNEQFFGPGTRLTVL.